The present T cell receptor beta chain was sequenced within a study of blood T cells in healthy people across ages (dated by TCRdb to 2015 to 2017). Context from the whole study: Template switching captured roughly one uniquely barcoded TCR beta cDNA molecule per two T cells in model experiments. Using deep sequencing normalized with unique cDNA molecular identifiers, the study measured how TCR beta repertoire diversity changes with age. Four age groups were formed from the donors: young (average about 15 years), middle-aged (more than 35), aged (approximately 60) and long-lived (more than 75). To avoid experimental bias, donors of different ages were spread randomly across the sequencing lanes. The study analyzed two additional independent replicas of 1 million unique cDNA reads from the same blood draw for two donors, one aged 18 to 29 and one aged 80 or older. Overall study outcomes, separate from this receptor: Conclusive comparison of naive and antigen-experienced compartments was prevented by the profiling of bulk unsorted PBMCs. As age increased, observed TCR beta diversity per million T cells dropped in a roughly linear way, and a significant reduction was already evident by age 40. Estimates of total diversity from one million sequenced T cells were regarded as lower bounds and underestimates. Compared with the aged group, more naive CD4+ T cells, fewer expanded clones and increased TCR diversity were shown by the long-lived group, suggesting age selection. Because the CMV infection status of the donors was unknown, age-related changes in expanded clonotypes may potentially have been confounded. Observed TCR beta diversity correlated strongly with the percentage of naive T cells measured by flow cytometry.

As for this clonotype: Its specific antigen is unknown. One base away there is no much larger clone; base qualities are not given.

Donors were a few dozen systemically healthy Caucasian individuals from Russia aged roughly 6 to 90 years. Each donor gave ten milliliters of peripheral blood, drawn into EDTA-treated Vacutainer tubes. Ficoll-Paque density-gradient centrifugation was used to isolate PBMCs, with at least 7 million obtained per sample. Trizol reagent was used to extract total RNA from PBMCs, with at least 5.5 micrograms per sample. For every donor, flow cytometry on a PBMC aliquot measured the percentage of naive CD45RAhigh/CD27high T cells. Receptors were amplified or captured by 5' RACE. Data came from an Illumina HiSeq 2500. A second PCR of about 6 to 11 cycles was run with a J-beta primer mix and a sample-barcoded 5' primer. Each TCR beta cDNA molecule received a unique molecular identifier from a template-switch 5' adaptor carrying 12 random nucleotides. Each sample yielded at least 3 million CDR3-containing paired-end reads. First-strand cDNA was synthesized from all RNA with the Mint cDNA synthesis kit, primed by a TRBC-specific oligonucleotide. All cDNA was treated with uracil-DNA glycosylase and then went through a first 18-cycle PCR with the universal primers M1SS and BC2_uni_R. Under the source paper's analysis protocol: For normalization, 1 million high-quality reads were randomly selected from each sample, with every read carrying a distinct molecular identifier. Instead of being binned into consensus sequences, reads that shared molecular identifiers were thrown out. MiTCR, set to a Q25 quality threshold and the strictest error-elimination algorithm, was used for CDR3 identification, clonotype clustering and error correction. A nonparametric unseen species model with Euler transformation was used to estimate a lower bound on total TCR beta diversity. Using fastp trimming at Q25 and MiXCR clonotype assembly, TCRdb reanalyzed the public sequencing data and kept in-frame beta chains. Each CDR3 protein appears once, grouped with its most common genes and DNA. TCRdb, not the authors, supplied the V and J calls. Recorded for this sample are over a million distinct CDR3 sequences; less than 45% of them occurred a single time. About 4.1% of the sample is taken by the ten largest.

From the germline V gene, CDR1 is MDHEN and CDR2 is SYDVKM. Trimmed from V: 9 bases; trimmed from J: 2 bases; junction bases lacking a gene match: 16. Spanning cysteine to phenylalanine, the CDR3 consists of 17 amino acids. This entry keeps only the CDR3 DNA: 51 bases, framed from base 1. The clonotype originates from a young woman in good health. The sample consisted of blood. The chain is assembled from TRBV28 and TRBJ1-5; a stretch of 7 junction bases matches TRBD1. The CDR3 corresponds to CASRTGPRFNGNQPQHF. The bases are TGTGCCAGTAGGACAGGCCCGAGGTTTAATGGCAATCAGCCCCAGCATTTT.